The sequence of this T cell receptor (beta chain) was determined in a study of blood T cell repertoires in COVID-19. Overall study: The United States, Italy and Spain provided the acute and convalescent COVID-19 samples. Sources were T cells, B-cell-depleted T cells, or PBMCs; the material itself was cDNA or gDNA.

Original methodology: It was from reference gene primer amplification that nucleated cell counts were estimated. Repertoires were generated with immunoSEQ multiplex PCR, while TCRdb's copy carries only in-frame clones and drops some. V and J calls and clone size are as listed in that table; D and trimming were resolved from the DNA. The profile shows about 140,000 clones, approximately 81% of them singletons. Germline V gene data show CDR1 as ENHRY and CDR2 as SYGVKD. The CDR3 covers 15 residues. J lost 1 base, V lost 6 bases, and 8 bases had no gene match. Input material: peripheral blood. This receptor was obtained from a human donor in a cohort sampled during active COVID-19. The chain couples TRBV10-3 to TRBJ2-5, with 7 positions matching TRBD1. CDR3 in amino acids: CAIRGDRNFQETQYF. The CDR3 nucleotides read TGTGCCATCAGGGGGGACAGAAATTTCCAAGAGACCCAGTACTTC.